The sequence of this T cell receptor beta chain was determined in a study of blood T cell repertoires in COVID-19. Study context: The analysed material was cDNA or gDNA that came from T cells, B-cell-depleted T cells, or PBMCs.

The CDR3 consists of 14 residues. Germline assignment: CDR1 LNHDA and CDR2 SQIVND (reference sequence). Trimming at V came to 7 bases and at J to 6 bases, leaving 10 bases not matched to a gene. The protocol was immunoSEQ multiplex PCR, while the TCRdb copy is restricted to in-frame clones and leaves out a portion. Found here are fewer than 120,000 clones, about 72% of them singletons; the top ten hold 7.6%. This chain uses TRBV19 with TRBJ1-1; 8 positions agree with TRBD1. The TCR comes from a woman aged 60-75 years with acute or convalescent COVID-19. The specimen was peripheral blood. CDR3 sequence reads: CASKDRTGKPEAFF. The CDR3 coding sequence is TGTGCCAGTAAAGATCGGACAGGGAAACCTGAAGCTTTCTTT.